This TCR beta chain was recorded in a study of CXCR3 chemokines and chemotherapy response in bladder cancer. The V segment lost 6 bases and the J segment 12 bases; nucleotides outside the gene matches: 9. The CDR3 has 12 residues. CDR1 is MNHNS and CDR2 is SASEGT in the germline V gene. TCRdb reanalysed the PCR reads using MiXCR and keeps one entry per CDR3 protein. The sample shows 7,500 to 9,500 distinct CDR3 sequences, roughly an eighth of them seen only once. V gene TRBV6-1 combines with J gene TRBJ1-2; 8 bases line up with TRBD1. The source of this sequence is a human donor with bladder cancer that responded to neoadjuvant chemotherapy. Sample collection occurred from a patient whose treatment included neoadjuvant chemotherapy. In DNA form, the CDR3 reads TGTGCCAGCAGGGAATCAGGGGGCGCGGACACCTTC. Protein product: CASRESGGADTF.